Below are 14 T cell receptor beta chains sequenced from a single sample in a study of T-cell memory formation after mild COVID-19 (TCRdb year 2021). The library was built by means of 5' RACE. The sequencer was an Illumina NovaSeq 6000. TCRdb's own reprocessing of the public reads used fastp at Q25 and MiXCR and kept productive beta chains. When rows share a CDR3 protein, they turn into one entry using the most common DNA and genes. This sample lists around 470,000 distinct CDR3 sequences; over 15% were detected once. Together, the top ten hold about 8.1% of the sample. Sequenced: PBMCs or a T cell subset sorted from them (not recorded which). These receptors were taken from an adult woman who had mild COVID-19 (a few samples of this study predate the infection). The sample titles of this study are shuffled in the database, so cell type and time point are left out; the donor was told from shared clones.

This clonotype was seen a few times. V and J are TRBV12-3 or TRBV12-4 and TRBJ2-4, with D uncertain. Between the trimmed V and J ends, which lost 3 bases and 2 bases, there was a span of 8 bases. This CDR3 has 14 residues. The CDR3 DNA reads TGTGCCAGCAGTTTTGACGGTACCAAAAACATTCAGTACTTC. This gives the protein CASSFDGTKNIQYF.

The gene calls are TRBV19 and TRBJ2-5; the match to TRBD2 covers 7 bases. V lost 9 bases, J lost 5 bases, and 9 bases stayed unmatched. Per the germline V gene, CDR1 is LNHDA and CDR2 is SQIVND (reference sequence). This CDR3 has 13 residues. The CDR3 is CASRAGKGETQYF. In DNA, the CDR3 is TGTGCCAGCAGAGCGGGGAAGGGGGAGACCCAGTACTTC. Together with reference TRBV19 and TRBJ2-5, the CDR3 gives the full variable domain: DGGITQSPKYLFRKEGQNVTLSCEQNLNHDAMYWYRQDPGQGLRLIYYSQIVNDFQKGDIAEGYSVSREKKESFPLTVTSAQKNPTAFYLCASRAGKGETQYFGPGTRLLVL.

A few counts support this clonotype. V is TRBV2 and J is TRBJ2-2, with D possibly TRBD1 on 6 matching bases. The germline gives CDR1 SNHLY, CDR2 FYNNEI. The CDR3 loop spans 15 amino acids. Between the trimmed V and J ends, which lost 6 bases and 3 bases, there was a span of 14 bases. The CDR3 nucleotides are TGTGCCAGCAGGAGGGGGACGACGGACACCGGGGAGCTGTTTTTT. Encoded protein: CASRRGTTDTGELFF. Full variable domain (rest looked up from reference TRBV2 and TRBJ2-2): EPEVTQTPSHQVTQMGQEVILRCVPISNHLYFYWYRQILGQKVEFLVSFYNNEISEKSEIFDDQFSVERPDGSNFTLKIRSTKLEDSAMYFCASRRGTTDTGELFFGEGSRLTVL.

This clonotype was seen more than once but under ten times. This chain uses TRBV12-3 or TRBV12-4 with TRBJ2-7; TRBD1 or TRBD2 may be the D gene (5 bases each). Trimming removed 6 bases from V and 4 bases from J, with 13 bases in between. This CDR3 comprises 13 residues. The CDR3 region is CASSPGPIYEQYF. The CDR3 region has the DNA TGTGCCAGCAGCCCGGGGCCTATTTACGAGCAGTACTTC.

J is TRBJ2-5 and V is TRBV3-1; D is perhaps TRBD2 (5 bases). The CDR3 totals 15 residues. CDR1 is LGHDT, CDR2 YNNKEL, per germline (reference sequence). V gave up 0 bases and J gave up 5 bases, with 13 bases separating them. CDR3 nucleotide sequence: TGTGCCAGCAGCCAAGAAGCGGCCAGAGTGGAGACCCAGTACTTC. Amino acid sequence: CASSQEAARVETQYF.

This clonotype has only a few counts. J is TRBJ2-3 and V is TRBV9, with 9 bases that match TRBD2. Germline V lookup: CDR1 SGDLS, CDR2 YYNGEE. CDR3 length: 15 amino acids. V dropped 4 bases and J dropped 1; count of bases not matched to a gene: 4. CDR3 nucleotides: TGTGCCAGCAGCCTGCGGGAGGGGGGCACAGATACGCAGTATTTT. Amino acids: CASSLREGGTDTQYF.

V is TRBV7-6 and J is TRBJ2-3; 7 bases match TRBD1. The CDR3 runs to 15 residues. CDR1 is SGHVS and CDR2 is FNYEAQ in the germline V gene. The ends lost 3 bases at V and 4 bases at J; junction bases unmatched: 7. The CDR3 protein is CASSLAGGTPDTQYF. In nucleotides, the CDR3 is TGTGCCAGCAGCTTGGCAGGGGGTACCCCAGATACGCAGTATTTT.

The V and J genes are TRBV5-4 and TRBJ2-3; TRBD2 agrees at 14 bases. CDR3 length: 17 residues. V was clipped by 4 bases and J by 6 bases; unmatched bases: 10. Germline V gives CDR1 SGHNT, CDR2 YYREEE (reference sequence). This CDR3 is CASSPRTSGRSLDTQYF. The CDR3 DNA reads TGTGCCAGCAGCCCCAGGACTAGCGGGAGGAGTCTGGATACGCAGTATTTT.

The rearrangement joins TRBV7-9 to TRBJ1-5; tentatively, D is TRBD1 (5 bases). V lost 5 bases to trimming and J lost 5 bases, with 22 bases between them. CDR1 is SEHNR, CDR2 FQNEAQ, per germline (reference sequence). This CDR3 is 17 amino acids long. The CDR3 DNA sequence: TGTGCCAGCAGCCAACCCCTCGGGACCGTTGACGATCAGCCCCAGCATTTT. It specifies CASSQPLGTVDDQPQHF.

This clonotype was seen a few times. V is TRBV7-9 and J is TRBJ2-2; a weak D match, TRBD1 (5 bases). The germline CDR1 and CDR2 sequences are SEHNR and FQNEAQ (reference sequence). V lost 5 bases, J lost 6 bases, and 16 bases lay in between. This CDR3 region has 15 residues. Written as DNA, the CDR3 is TGTGCCAGCAGCCCAGGACAATCCGCACCCGGGGAGCTGTTTTTT. Amino acids: CASSPGQSAPGELFF. Full variable domain (missing parts from reference TRBV7-9 and TRBJ2-2): DTGVSQNPRHKITKRGQNVTFRCDPISEHNRLYWYRQTLGQGPEFLTYFQNEAQLEKSRLLSDRFSAERPKGSFSTLEIQRTEQGDSAMYLCASSPGQSAPGELFFGEGSRLTVL.

This clonotype was seen ten or more times. The V call is TRBV5-1, the J call TRBJ2-7, with 9 bases identical to TRBD1. The V gene end was trimmed by 4 bases and the J gene end by 4 bases; junction bases not matched to a gene: 6. The CDR3 consists of 14 residues. Germline lookup yields CDR1 SGHRS and CDR2 YFSETQ. CDR3 sequence: CASSPDRGRYEQYF. CDR3 coding DNA: TGCGCCAGCAGCCCGGACAGGGGAAGATACGAGCAGTACTTC.

This clonotype was picked up a small number of times. This sequence joins TRBV4-3 and TRBJ1-1; D is unresolved. The CDR3 has 15 residues. Trimming shortened V by 1 base and J by 3 bases, and 12 bases separated the two germline ends. Germline-derived CDR1 and CDR2 are LGHNA and YSLEER. CDR3: CASSQGGADHTEAFF. The CDR3 nucleotides read TGCGCCAGCAGCCAAGGTGGCGCGGATCACACTGAAGCTTTCTTT.

This clonotype has at least ten counts. The J gene is TRBJ2-1, the V gene TRBV12-3 or TRBV12-4; 7 positions match TRBD2. The CDR3 has 13 residues. V was clipped by 3 bases and J by 7 bases; unmatched bases: 3. The CDR3 DNA reads TGTGCCAGCAGTTTTACGGGGGGTAATGAGCAGTTCTTC. Protein product: CASSFTGGNEQFF.

Concerning this clonotype: A junction boundary mismatches the germline segment, possibly from a read error. V is TRBV7-7 and J is TRBJ2-5, with 11 positions matching TRBD2. The CDR3 sequence is 17 residues long. Looked up from germline, CDR1 is SSHAT and CDR2 is FNYEAQ (reference sequence). Written as DNA, the CDR3 is TGTGCTAGCAGCTCAGGGGGGACTAGCGGAGCTCGGTGGACCCAGTACTTC. Translating it yields CASSSGGTSGARWTQYF.